This paragraph reports one T cell receptor beta chain. The antigen is undetermined. Multiplex touch-down PCR amplified TRB using TRB-A and TRB-B pools in one tube. Using the multiplex PCR reads, TCRdb records one entry per CDR3 protein without DNA. This sample contains about 5,000 distinct CDR3 sequences. This sample was taken from a study of T cell clusters in autoimmune cytopenias. Germline CDR1 reads SGHKS; CDR2 reads YYEKEE (reference sequence). The CDR3 runs 17 residues. Some 39,000 genome equivalents of blood DNA were amplified for TRB. Study-level points and caveats: Primary autoimmune cytopenia patients appeared to lack physiological T cell clusters present in healthy donors. Compared with active autoimmune hepatitis patients, healthy donors showed 2.5 to 3-fold more exclusive TRB clusters. A dominant lymphoma-associated repertoire apparently masked the cluster-lack signature in secondary cytopenia versus chronic lymphocytic leukemia.

These same data were also listed under a study on T cell repertoires in aging, cancer and after chemotherapy. Turning to that study: The whole study produced a dataset of several million TCR reads.

The chain has TRBV5-5 and TRBJ2-1; the D call from TCRdb, TRBD2, cannot be confirmed without DNA. Source material: peripheral blood. This TCR derives from a human donor in good health. The chain's CDR3 is CASSEGLAEGGDNEQFF.